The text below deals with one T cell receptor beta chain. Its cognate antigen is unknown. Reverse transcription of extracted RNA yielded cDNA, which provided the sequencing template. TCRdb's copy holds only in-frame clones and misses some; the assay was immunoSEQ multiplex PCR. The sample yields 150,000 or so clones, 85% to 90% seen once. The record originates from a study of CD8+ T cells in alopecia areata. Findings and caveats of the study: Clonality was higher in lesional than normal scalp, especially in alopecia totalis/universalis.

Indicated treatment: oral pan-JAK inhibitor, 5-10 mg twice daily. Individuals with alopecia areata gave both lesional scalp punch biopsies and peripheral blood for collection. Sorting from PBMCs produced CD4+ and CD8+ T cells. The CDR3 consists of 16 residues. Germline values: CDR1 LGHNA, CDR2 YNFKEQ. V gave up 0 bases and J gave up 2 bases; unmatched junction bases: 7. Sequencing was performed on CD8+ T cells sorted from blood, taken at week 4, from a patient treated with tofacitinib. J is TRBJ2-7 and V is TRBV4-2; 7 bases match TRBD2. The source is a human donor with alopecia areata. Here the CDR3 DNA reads TGTGCCAGCAGCCAAGAATGGAGCGGGGACCCCTACGAGCAGTACTTC. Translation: CASSQEWSGDPYEQYF.